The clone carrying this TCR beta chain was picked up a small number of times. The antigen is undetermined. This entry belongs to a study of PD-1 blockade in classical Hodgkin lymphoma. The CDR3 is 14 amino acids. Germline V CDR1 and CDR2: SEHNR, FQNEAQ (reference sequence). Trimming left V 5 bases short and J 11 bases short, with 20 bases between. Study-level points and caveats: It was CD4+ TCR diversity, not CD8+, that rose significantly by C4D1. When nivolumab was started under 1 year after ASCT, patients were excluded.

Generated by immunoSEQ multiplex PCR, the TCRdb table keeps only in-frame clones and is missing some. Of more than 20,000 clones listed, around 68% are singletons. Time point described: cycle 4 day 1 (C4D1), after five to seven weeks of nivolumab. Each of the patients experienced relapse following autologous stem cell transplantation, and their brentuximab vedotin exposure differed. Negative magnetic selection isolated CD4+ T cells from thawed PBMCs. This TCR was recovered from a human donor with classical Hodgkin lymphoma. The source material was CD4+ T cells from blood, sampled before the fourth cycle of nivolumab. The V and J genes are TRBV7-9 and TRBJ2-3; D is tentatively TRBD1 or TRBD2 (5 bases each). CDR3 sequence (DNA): TGTGCCAGCAGCCTAATGGGTCGAGGGGTTGTGCAGTATTTT. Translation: CASSLMGRGVVQYF.